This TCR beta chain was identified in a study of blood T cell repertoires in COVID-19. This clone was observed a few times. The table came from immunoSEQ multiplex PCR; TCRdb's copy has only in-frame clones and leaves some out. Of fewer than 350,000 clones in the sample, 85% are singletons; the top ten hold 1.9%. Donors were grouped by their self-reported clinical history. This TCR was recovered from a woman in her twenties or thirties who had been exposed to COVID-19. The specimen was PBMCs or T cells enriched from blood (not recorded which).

The CDR3 region has the DNA TGTGCCAGCCACTCTATTCGGACAGGAAACTATGGCTACACCTTC. Its translation: CASHSIRTGNYGYTF. The rearrangement links TRBV28 to TRBJ1-2; 7 positions match TRBD1. V shed 8 bases, J shed 2 bases, and the junction held 11 bases outside the gene matches. Germline lookup yields CDR1 MDHEN and CDR2 SYDVKM. This CDR3 spans 15 amino acids.